The T cell receptor beta chain under discussion was sequenced for a study of cytomegalovirus exposure and HLA in healthy donors. Findings and caveats of the study: Rates of TCR association differed by HLA locus in a later analysis, with DRB1 highest and HLA-C lowest. Later analysis suggested most CMV-associated TCR beta chains were HLA-restricted.

The CDR3 is 16 amino acids. Trimming removed 3 bases from V and 4 bases from J; junction bases left unmatched: 10. Germline V gene lookup returns CDR1 SGDLS and CDR2 YYNGEE. Amplification used 60 Vbeta primers and 13 Jbeta primers. Libraries were prepared by immunoSEQ multiplex PCR; TCRdb keeps only in-frame clonotypes and omits some of them. The sample lists 150,000 to 200,000 clones, 65% to 90% seen once, with roughly 10% in the top ten. To note about this clone: As yet, its antigen is unknown.

This clonotype originated in a man aged 45 to 65 in good health and CMV-seropositive. Sequencing was performed on PBMCs. The rearrangement joins TRBV9 to TRBJ1-2, with 9 nucleotides matching TRBD1. The CDR3 protein is CASSAVPGQGSYGYTF. CDR3 sequence (DNA): TGTGCCAGCAGCGCCGTCCCGGGACAGGGTAGCTATGGCTACACCTTC. Full variable domain (remainder filled in from reference TRBV9 and TRBJ1-2): DSGVTQTPKHLITATGQRVTLRCSPRSGDLSVYWYQQSLDQGLQFLIQYYNGEERAKGNILERFSAQQFPDLHSELNLSSLELGDSALYFCASSAVPGQGSYGYTFGSGTRLTVV.